A selection of T cell receptor beta chains follows, all from one sample in a study of T cell changes during pregnancy in multiple sclerosis. TCRdb's table, derived via immunoSEQ multiplex PCR, lists solely in-frame clones and lacks some. The profile shows over 50,000 clones, 75% to 90% of them singletons. Specimen: peripheral blood, collected after pregnancy. Source of these receptors: a female donor with multiple sclerosis, enrolled in a pregnancy study. Both conserved end residues are part of each CDR3. The order of the fields is D gene, J gene, V gene, clone size, CDR3 length, CDR3 protein, CDR3 DNA. D genes are given only for firm matches. A row's size may be missing; if present it is once, few, many or a size class.

D: -
J: TRBJ1-4
V: TRBV7-9
size: -
length: 14
CDR3: CASSLRTDNEKLFF
DNA: TGTGCCAGCAGCCTGAGGACAGATAATGAAAAACTGTTTTTT

D: TRBD2
J: TRBJ2-7
V: TRBV11-2
size: -
length: 15
CDR3: CASSLEAGGRHEQYF
DNA: TGTGCCAGCAGCTTAGAAGCGGGGGGGCGCCACGAGCAGTACTTC

D: TRBD2
J: TRBJ2-7
V: TRBV11-3
size: -
length: 14
CDR3: CASSPGTTSYEQYF
DNA: TGTGCCAGCAGCCCGGGGACTACCTCCTACGAGCAGTACTTC

D: TRBD1
J: TRBJ1-4
V: TRBV30
size: once
length: 16
CDR3: CAWSSGQVATNEKLFF
DNA: TGTGCCTGGAGTTCCGGACAGGTGGCAACTAATGAAAAACTGTTTTTT

D: -
J: TRBJ1-4
V: TRBV7-9
size: -
length: 15
CDR3: CASSDRQPPNEKLFF
DNA: TGTGCCAGCAGCGACAGACAACCTCCGAATGAAAAACTGTTTTTT

D: -
J: TRBJ1-5
V: TRBV6-4
size: -
length: 13
CDR3: CASSERDNQPQHF
DNA: TGTGCCAGCAGTGAGAGGGACAATCAGCCCCAGCATTTT

D: -
J: TRBJ2-1
V: TRBV18
size: -
length: 13
CDR3: CASSPPRRSSQFF
DNA: TGTGCCAGCTCACCCCCGAGGAGGAGTTCACAGTTCTTC

D: -
J: TRBJ2-2
V: TRBV10-1
size: -
length: 16
CDR3: CASGSDKDYSTGELFF
DNA: TGCGCCAGCGGGTCAGATAAGGACTACTCCACCGGGGAGCTGTTTTTT

D: TRBD1
J: TRBJ2-5
V: TRBV5-1
size: -
length: 15
CDR3: CASRRLGTAQETQYF
DNA: TGCGCCAGCAGGCGCCTAGGGACAGCCCAAGAGACCCAGTACTTC

D: TRBD1
J: TRBJ2-7
V: TRBV19
size: -
length: 12
CDR3: CASSDRGYEQYF
DNA: TGTGCCAGTAGCGACAGGGGCTACGAGCAGTACTTC

D: TRBD1
J: TRBJ1-4
V: TRBV15
size: -
length: 14
CDR3: CATGLTGINEKLFF
DNA: TGTGCCACCGGATTGACAGGGATTAATGAAAAACTGTTTTTT

D: -
J: TRBJ1-6
V: TRBV5-5
size: -
length: 14
CDR3: CASSFWGLNSPLHF
DNA: TGTGCCAGCAGCTTTTGGGGGCTCAATTCACCCCTCCACTTT

D: -
J: TRBJ1-1
V: TRBV5-1
size: -
length: 15
CDR3: CASSGGLLWDTEAFF
DNA: TGCGCCAGCAGCGGAGGACTGCTTTGGGACACTGAAGCTTTCTTT

D: -
J: TRBJ1-1
V: TRBV30
size: few
length: 13
CDR3: CAWTLKGGTEAFF
DNA: TGTGCCTGGACCCTCAAAGGGGGCACTGAAGCTTTCTTT

D: -
J: TRBJ2-7
V: TRBV9
size: -
length: 15
CDR3: CASSVAGQNFYEQYF
DNA: TGTGCCAGCAGCGTAGCAGGACAGAATTTCTACGAGCAGTACTTC

D: TRBD2
J: TRBJ2-2
V: TRBV11-2
size: -
length: 17
CDR3: CASSPWTSDANTGELFF
DNA: TGTGCCAGCAGCCCATGGACTAGCGATGCGAACACCGGGGAGCTGTTTTTT

D: -
J: TRBJ2-1
V: TRBV5-4
size: -
length: 13
CDR3: CASSVDGYNEQFF
DNA: TGTGCCAGCAGCGTGGACGGGTACAATGAGCAGTTCTTC

D: TRBD1
J: TRBJ1-1
V: TRBV2
size: -
length: 14
CDR3: CASSRDSPYTEAFF
DNA: TGTGCCAGCAGTCGGGACAGTCCCTATACTGAAGCTTTCTTT

D: -
J: TRBJ1-1
V: TRBV28
size: -
length: 11
CDR3: CASFFGAEAFF
DNA: TGTGCCAGCTTTTTCGGTGCCGAAGCTTTCTTT

D: -
J: TRBJ1-5
V: TRBV19
size: -
length: 15
CDR3: CASTRGGGGNQPQHF
DNA: TGTGCCAGTACAAGAGGGGGGGGAGGCAATCAGCCCCAGCATTTT

D: -
J: TRBJ1-5
V: TRBV28
size: -
length: 11
CDR3: CASSPAREQHF
DNA: TGTGCCAGCAGTCCCGCGAGAGAGCAGCATTTT

D: TRBD2
J: TRBJ2-2
V: TRBV5-4
size: -
length: 17
CDR3: CASSLVLAGAYTGELFF
DNA: TGTGCCAGCAGCTTGGTGCTAGCGGGGGCCTACACCGGGGAGCTGTTTTTT

D: TRBD1
J: TRBJ1-6
V: TRBV25-1
size: -
length: 18
CDR3: CASSPSVGKGQGNSPLHF
DNA: TGTGCCAGCAGCCCCTCGGTAGGGAAGGGACAGGGTAATTCACCCCTCCACTTT

D: -
J: TRBJ2-5
V: TRBV2
size: -
length: 13
CDR3: CATSRLGRETQYF
DNA: TGTGCCACTTCCAGACTCGGGAGAGAGACCCAGTACTTC

D: -
J: TRBJ2-2
V: TRBV19
size: once
length: 14
CDR3: CASSKVRDTGELFF
DNA: TGTGCCAGTAGTAAAGTACGAGACACCGGGGAGCTGTTTTTT

D: -
J: TRBJ2-3
V: TRBV4-3
size: -
length: 17
CDR3: CASSQGRGHRFTDTQYF
DNA: TGCGCCAGCAGCCAAGGACGCGGGCATAGGTTCACAGATACGCAGTATTTT

D: TRBD1
J: TRBJ2-7
V: TRBV28
size: -
length: 18
CDR3: CASSIHVRGTIGEYEQYF
DNA: TGTGCCAGCAGTATACACGTCAGGGGGACCATCGGAGAATACGAGCAGTACTTC

D: -
J: TRBJ1-5
V: TRBV19
size: -
length: 14
CDR3: CASSIQVSNQPQHF
DNA: TGTGCCAGTAGTATTCAGGTTAGCAATCAGCCCCAGCATTTT

D: -
J: TRBJ1-4
V: TRBV5-1
size: -
length: 14
CDR3: CASATGRGDEKLFF
DNA: TGCGCCAGCGCAACAGGGCGAGGAGATGAAAAACTGTTTTTT

D: -
J: TRBJ2-5
V: TRBV10-3
size: -
length: 15
CDR3: CAISSDMTSSETQYF
DNA: TGTGCCATCAGCTCCGACATGACTAGTTCAGAGACCCAGTACTTC

D: -
J: TRBJ1-1
V: TRBV7-3
size: -
length: 15
CDR3: CASSLIGRGDTEAFF
DNA: TGTGCCAGCAGCTTAATAGGCAGGGGAGACACTGAAGCTTTCTTT

D: TRBD2
J: TRBJ2-7
V: TRBV13
size: -
length: 15
CDR3: CASSREGGVGYEQYF
DNA: TGTGCCAGCAGCCGGGAGGGGGGAGTCGGCTACGAGCAGTACTTC

D: TRBD1
J: TRBJ1-1
V: TRBV30
size: -
length: 15
CDR3: CAWSAVDRKDTEAFF
DNA: TGTGCCTGGAGTGCCGTGGACAGGAAGGACACTGAAGCTTTCTTT

D: TRBD1
J: TRBJ1-2
V: TRBV25-1
size: -
length: 14
CDR3: CASSGLRDSYGYTF
DNA: TGTGCCAGCAGTGGATTAAGGGACAGCTATGGCTACACCTTC

D: TRBD2
J: TRBJ2-3
V: TRBV7-9
size: -
length: 14
CDR3: CASSTGLARDTQYF
DNA: TGTGCCAGCAGCACGGGACTAGCAAGAGATACGCAGTATTTT

D: TRBD2
J: TRBJ2-7
V: TRBV5-1
size: -
length: 16
CDR3: CASRQGLAGPSYEQYF
DNA: TGCGCCAGCAGACAGGGACTAGCGGGACCCTCCTACGAGCAGTACTTC

D: TRBD1
J: TRBJ2-7
V: TRBV18
size: once
length: 18
CDR3: CASSPLELGQRRPYEQYF
DNA: TGTGCCAGCTCACCTTTGGAATTGGGACAGCGTCGACCCTACGAGCAGTACTTC

D: -
J: TRBJ2-2
V: TRBV7-2
size: -
length: 16
CDR3: CAINGGAGSYTGELFF
DNA: TGTGCCATCAATGGTGGGGCGGGGAGCTACACCGGGGAGCTGTTTTTT

D: TRBD2
J: TRBJ2-3
V: TRBV10-3
size: -
length: 15
CDR3: CAISEGTSYTDTQYF
DNA: TGTGCCATCAGTGAGGGGACTAGCTACACAGATACGCAGTATTTT

D: -
J: TRBJ2-7
V: TRBV6-1
size: -
length: 13
CDR3: CASSETYDYEQYF
DNA: TGTGCCAGCAGTGAAACATACGATTACGAGCAGTACTTC

D: -
J: TRBJ1-1
V: TRBV14
size: -
length: 13
CDR3: CASRTQGTPEAFF
DNA: TGTGCCAGCCGTACTCAGGGGACCCCTGAAGCTTTCTTT

D: TRBD2
J: TRBJ2-1
V: TRBV5-8
size: -
length: 15
CDR3: CASSLGLAGSNEQFF
DNA: TGTGCCAGCAGCTTAGGACTAGCGGGGTCAAATGAGCAGTTCTTC

D: -
J: TRBJ2-7
V: TRBV2
size: -
length: 12
CDR3: CASREESYEQYF
DNA: TGTGCCAGCAGGGAGGAGTCCTACGAGCAGTACTTC

D: -
J: TRBJ2-5
V: TRBV7-9
size: -
length: 15
CDR3: CASSLTYSVGETQYF
DNA: TGTGCCAGCAGCTTAACTTATAGCGTTGGAGAGACCCAGTACTTC

D: -
J: TRBJ1-4
V: TRBV19
size: -
length: 14
CDR3: CASHDLWGDEKLFF
DNA: TGTGCCAGTCACGATCTATGGGGCGATGAAAAACTGTTTTTT

D: -
J: TRBJ1-1
V: TRBV5-1
size: once
length: 15
CDR3: CASSLEGGERTEAFF
DNA: TGCGCCAGCAGCTTGGAGGGAGGGGAGCGGACTGAAGCTTTCTTT

D: -
J: TRBJ2-6
V: TRBV5-1
size: -
length: 16
CDR3: CASRLFVASGANVLTF
DNA: TGCGCCAGCAGGCTCTTTGTGGCCTCTGGGGCCAACGTCCTGACTTTC

D: -
J: TRBJ1-3
V: TRBV19
size: -
length: 14
CDR3: CATKTGGGRNTIYF
DNA: TGTGCCACCAAGACAGGTGGAGGCAGAAACACCATATATTTT

D: -
J: TRBJ2-1
V: TRBV18
size: -
length: 16
CDR3: CASSSRGRSSYNEQFF
DNA: TGTGCCAGCTCATCCAGGGGAAGGAGCTCCTACAATGAGCAGTTCTTC

D: -
J: TRBJ2-3
V: TRBV7-9
size: -
length: 12
CDR3: CAGVTLTDTQYF
DNA: TGTGCAGGGGTGACCCTTACAGATACGCAGTATTTT